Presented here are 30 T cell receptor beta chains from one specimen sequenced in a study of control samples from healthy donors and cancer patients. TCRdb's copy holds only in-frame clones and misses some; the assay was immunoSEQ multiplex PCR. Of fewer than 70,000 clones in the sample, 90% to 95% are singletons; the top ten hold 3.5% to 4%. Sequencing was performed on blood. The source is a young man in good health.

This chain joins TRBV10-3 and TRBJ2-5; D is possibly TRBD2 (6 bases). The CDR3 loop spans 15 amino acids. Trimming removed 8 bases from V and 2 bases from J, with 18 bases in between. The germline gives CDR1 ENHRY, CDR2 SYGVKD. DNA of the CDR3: TGTGCCATCCGCATGGGCGGGGCGTCGCAAGAGACCCAGTACTTC. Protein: CAIRMGGASQETQYF.

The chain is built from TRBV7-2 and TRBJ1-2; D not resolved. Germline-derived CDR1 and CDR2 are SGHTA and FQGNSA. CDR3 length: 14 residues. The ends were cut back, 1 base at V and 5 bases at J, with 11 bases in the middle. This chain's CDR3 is CASSLGSRRYGYTF. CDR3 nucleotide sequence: TGTGCCAGCAGCTTAGGATCGCGAAGGTATGGCTACACCTTC. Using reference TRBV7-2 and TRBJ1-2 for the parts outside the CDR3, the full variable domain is GAGVSQSPSNKVTEKGKDVELRCDPISGHTALYWYRQSLGQGLEFLIYFQGNSAPDKSGLPSDRFSAERTGGSVSTLTIQRTQQEDSAVYLCASSLGSRRYGYTFGSGTRLTVV.

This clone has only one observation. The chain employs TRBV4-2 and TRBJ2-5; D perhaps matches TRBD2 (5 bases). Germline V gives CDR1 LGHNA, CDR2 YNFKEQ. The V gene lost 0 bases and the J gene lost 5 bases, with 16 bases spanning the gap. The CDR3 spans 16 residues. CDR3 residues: CASSQERARSDETQYF. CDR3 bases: TGTGCCAGCAGCCAAGAGCGGGCTAGGAGTGACGAGACCCAGTACTTC.

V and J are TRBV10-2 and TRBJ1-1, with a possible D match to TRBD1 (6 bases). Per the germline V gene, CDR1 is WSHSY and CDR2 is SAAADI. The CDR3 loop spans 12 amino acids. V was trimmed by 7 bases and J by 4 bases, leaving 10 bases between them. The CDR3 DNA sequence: TGCGCCAGCATCAAACAGGGCACTGAAGCTTTCTTT. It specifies CASIKQGTEAFF.

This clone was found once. The CDR3: CASSQDVAGGAYEQYF. In DNA form, the CDR3 reads TGTGCCAGCAGCCAAGATGTAGCGGGAGGTGCCTACGAGCAGTACTTC. The genes are TRBV4-2 and TRBJ2-7, with 10 bases lining up with TRBD2. The germline gives CDR1 LGHNA, CDR2 YNFKEQ. Trimming removed 0 bases from V and 2 bases from J; junction bases left unmatched: 4. The CDR3 consists of 16 residues.

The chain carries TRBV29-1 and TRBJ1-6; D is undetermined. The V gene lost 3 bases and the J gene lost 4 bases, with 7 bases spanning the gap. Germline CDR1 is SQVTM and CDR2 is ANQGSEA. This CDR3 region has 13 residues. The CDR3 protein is CSVEETYNSPLHF. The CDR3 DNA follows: TGCAGCGTTGAGGAGACTTATAATTCACCCCTCCACTTT.

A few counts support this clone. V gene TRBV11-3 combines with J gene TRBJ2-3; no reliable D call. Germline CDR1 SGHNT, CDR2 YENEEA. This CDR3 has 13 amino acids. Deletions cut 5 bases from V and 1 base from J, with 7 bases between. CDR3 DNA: TGTGCCAGCAGCAAAATAGGCACAGATACGCAGTATTTT. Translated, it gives CASSKIGTDTQYF.

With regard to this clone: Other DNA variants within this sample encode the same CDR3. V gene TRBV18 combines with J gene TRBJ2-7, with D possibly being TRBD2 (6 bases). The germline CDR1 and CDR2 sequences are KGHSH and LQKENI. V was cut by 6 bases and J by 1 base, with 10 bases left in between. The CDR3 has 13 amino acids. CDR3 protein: CASSAGLSYEQYF. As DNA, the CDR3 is TGTGCCAGCTCTGCGGGATTGTCCTACGAGCAGTACTTC. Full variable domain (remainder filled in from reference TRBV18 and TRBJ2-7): NAGVMQNPRHLVRRRGQEARLRCSPMKGHSHVYWYRQLPEEGLKFMVYLQKENIIDESGMPKERFSAEFPKEGPSILRIQQVVRGDSAAYFCASSAGLSYEQYFGPGTRLTVT.

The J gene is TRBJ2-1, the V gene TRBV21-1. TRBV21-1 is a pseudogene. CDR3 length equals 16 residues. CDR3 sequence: CASRGWGLNSYNEQFF. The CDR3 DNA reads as TGTGCCAGCAGAGGGTGGGGTTTGAACTCCTACAATGAGCAGTTCTTC.

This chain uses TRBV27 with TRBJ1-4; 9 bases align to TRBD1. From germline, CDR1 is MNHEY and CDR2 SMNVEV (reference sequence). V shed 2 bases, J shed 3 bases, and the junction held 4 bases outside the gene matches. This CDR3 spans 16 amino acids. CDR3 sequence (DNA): TGTGCCAGCAGTTTAGGGACAGGGCCAGCTAATGAAAAACTGTTTTTT. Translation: CASSLGTGPANEKLFF.

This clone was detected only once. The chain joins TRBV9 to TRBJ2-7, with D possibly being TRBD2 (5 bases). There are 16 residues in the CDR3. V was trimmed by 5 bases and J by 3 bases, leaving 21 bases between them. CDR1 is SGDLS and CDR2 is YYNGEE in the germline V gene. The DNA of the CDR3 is TGTGCCAGCAGTCCCCGCCCCGGGGTTCCCGTCTACGAGCAGTACTTC. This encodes CASSPRPGVPVYEQYF.

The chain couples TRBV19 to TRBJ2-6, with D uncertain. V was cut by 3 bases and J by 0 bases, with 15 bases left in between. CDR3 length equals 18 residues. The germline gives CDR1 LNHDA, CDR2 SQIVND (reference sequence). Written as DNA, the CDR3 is TGTGCCAGTAGTATGAGGAGACTGCAGAGCTCTGGGGCCAACGTCCTGACTTTC. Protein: CASSMRRLQSSGANVLTF.

CDR3 residues: CAGSTGAPHRTDTQYF. The CDR3 DNA reads as TGTGCCGGGTCAACAGGGGCCCCCCACCGCACAGATACGCAGTATTTT. The J gene is TRBJ2-3, the V gene TRBV5-6; 7 bases agree with TRBD1. Looked up from germline, CDR1 is SGHDT and CDR2 is YYEEEE. This CDR3 has 16 residues. V was clipped by 10 bases and J by 1 base; unmatched bases: 15.

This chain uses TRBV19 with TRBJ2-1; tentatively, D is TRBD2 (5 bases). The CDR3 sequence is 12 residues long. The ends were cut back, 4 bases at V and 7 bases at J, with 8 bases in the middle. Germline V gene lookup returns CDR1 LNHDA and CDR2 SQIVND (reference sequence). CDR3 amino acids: CASSNSGNEQFF. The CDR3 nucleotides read TGTGCCAGTAGTAATTCGGGAAATGAGCAGTTCTTC.

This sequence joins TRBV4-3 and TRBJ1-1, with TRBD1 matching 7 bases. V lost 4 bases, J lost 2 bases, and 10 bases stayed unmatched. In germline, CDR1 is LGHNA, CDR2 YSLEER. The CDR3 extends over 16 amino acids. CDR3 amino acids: CASSLKPGTVNTEAFF. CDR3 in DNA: TGCGCCAGCAGCCTTAAGCCGGGGACAGTCAACACTGAAGCTTTCTTT.

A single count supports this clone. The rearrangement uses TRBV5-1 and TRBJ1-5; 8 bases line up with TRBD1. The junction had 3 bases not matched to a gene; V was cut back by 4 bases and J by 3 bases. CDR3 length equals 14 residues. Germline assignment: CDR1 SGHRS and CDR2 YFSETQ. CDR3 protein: CASSATGDNQPQHF. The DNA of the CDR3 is TGCGCCAGCAGCGCGACAGGGGACAATCAGCCCCAGCATTTT.

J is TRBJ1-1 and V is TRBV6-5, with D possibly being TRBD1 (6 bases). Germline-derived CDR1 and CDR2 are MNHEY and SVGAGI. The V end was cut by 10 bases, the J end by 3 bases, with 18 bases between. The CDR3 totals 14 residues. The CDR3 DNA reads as TGTGCCACAGTGGGCGGGGGGGCTTACACTGAAGCTTTCTTT. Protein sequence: CATVGGGAYTEAFF.

CDR3 coding DNA: TGTGCCAGCAGCCAACCTGGGGGCGGGGGGAAGGACTATGGCTACACCTTC. Protein product: CASSQPGGGGKDYGYTF. The chain uses TRBV3-1 (or the pseudogene TRBV3-2) and TRBJ1-2; D is possibly TRBD1 (6 bases). The germline V and J ends were trimmed by 2 bases and 3 bases, with 19 bases remaining between them. This CDR3 comprises 17 residues. Germline V gene lookup returns CDR1 LGHDT and CDR2 YNNKEL (reference sequence).

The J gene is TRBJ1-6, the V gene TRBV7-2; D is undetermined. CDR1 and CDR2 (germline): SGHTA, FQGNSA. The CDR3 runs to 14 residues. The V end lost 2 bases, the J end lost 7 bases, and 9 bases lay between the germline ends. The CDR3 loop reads CASSLQGLNSPLHF. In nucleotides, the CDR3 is TGTGCCAGCAGCTTACAAGGGCTCAATTCACCCCTCCACTTT.

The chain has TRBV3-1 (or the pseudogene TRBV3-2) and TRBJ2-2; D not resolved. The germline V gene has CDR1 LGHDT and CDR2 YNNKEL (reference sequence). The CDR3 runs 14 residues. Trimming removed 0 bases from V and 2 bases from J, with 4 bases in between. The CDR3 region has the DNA TGTGCCAGCAGCCAAGAACACAACACCGGGGAGCTGTTTTTT. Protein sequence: CASSQEHNTGELFF.

The CDR3 bases are TGTGCCAGCAGCTCCAGGGACAGGAGCAAGAACTATGGCTACACCTTC. It yields the protein CASSSRDRSKNYGYTF. The chain employs TRBV11-2 and TRBJ1-2; 8 nucleotides match TRBD1. This CDR3 has 16 amino acids. The junction had 9 bases not matched to a gene; V was cut back by 4 bases and J by 2 bases. The germline V gene has CDR1 SGHAT and CDR2 FQNNGV. The whole variable domain, filled in from reference TRBV11-2 and TRBJ1-2, reads EAGVAQSPRYKIIEKRQSVAFWCNPISGHATLYWYQQILGQGPKLLIQFQNNGVVDDSQLPKDRFSAERLKGVDSTLKIQPAKLEDSAVYLCASSSRDRSKNYGYTFGSGTRLTVV.

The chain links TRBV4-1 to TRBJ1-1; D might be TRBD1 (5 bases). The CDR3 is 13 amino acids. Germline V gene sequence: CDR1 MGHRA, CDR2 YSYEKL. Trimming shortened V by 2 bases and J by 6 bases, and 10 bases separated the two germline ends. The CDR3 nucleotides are TGCGCCAGCAGCCAACCAGGGTGGGCTGAAGCTTTCTTT. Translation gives CASSQPGWAEAFF.

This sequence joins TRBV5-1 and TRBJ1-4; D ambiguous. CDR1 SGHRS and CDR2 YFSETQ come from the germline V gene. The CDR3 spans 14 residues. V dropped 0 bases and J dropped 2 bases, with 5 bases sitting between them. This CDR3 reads CASSLGATNEKLFF. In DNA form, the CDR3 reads TGCGCCAGCAGCTTGGGGGCCACTAATGAAAAACTGTTTTTT.

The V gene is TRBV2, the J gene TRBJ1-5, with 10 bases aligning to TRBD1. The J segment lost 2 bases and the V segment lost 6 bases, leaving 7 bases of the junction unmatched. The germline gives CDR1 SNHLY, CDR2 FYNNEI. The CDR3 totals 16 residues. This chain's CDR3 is CASSSGTGEGNQPQHF. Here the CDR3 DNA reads TGTGCCAGCAGCTCAGGGACAGGGGAGGGCAATCAGCCCCAGCATTTT.

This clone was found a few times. This chain's CDR3 is CASSLTGDSYEQYF. The CDR3 nucleotides read TGTGCCAGCAGCTTAACAGGGGACTCCTACGAGCAGTACTTC. This chain connects TRBV13 to TRBJ2-7; 7 bases are shared with TRBD1. The CDR3 spans 14 residues. Per germline, CDR1 PRHDT and CDR2 FYEKMQ (reference sequence). The ends lost 2 bases at V and 0 bases at J; junction bases unmatched: 1.

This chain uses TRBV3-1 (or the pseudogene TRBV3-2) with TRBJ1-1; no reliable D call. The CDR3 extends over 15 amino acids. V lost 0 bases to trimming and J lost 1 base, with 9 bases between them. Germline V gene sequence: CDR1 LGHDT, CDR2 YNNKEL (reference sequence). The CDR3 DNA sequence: TGTGCCAGCAGCCAAGAGTATGAGGGGAACACTGAAGCTTTCTTT. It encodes CASSQEYEGNTEAFF.

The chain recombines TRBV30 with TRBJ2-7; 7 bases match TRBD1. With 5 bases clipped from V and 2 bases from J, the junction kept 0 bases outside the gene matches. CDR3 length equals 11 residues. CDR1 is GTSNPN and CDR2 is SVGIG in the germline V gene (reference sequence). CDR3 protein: CAWGTAYEQYF. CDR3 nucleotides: TGTGCCTGGGGGACAGCCTACGAGCAGTACTTC.

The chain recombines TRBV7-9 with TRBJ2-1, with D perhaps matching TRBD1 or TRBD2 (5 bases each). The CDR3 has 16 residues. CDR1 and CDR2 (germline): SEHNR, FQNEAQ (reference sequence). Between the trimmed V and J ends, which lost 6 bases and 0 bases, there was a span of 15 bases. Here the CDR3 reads CASRQPWGSSYNEQFF. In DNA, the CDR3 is TGTGCCAGCAGACAGCCCTGGGGGAGCTCCTACAATGAGCAGTTCTTC.

The CDR3 protein is CASRVGANTEAFF. In nucleotides, the CDR3 is TGTGCCAGTAGAGTCGGCGCGAACACTGAAGCTTTCTTT. V gene TRBV19 combines with J gene TRBJ1-1; D uncertain. This CDR3 contains 13 residues. The germline V gene has CDR1 LNHDA and CDR2 SQIVND (reference sequence). V dropped 6 bases and J dropped 1 base, with 9 bases sitting between them.

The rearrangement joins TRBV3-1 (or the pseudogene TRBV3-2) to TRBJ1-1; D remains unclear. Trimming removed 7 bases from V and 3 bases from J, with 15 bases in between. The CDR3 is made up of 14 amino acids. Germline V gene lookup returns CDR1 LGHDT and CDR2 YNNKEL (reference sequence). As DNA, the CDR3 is TGTGCCAGCACCCCGGGAACGCTAGACACTGAAGCTTTCTTT. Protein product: CASTPGTLDTEAFF.